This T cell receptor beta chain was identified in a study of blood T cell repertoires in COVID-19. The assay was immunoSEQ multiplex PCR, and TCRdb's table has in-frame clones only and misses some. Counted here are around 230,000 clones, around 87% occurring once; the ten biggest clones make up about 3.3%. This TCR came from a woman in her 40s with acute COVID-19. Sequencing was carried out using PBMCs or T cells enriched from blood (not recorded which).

This chain's CDR3 is CASSFGFTGPNTGELFF. The CDR3 DNA reads as TGTGCCAGCAGTTTTGGGTTTACAGGGCCGAACACCGGGGAGCTGTTTTTT. This sequence joins TRBV28 and TRBJ2-2; D is possibly TRBD1 (6 bases). CDR3 size: 17 residues. Looked up from germline, CDR1 is MDHEN and CDR2 is SYDVKM. Between the trimmed V and J ends, which lost 3 bases and 0 bases, there was a span of 14 bases.